The clone carrying this TCR beta chain has more than one count but fewer than ten. Its antigen is undetermined. This entry belongs to a study of CD8+ T cells in alopecia areata. RNA extraction and reverse transcription yielded cDNA as sequencing template. Sequencing was performed with immunoSEQ multiplex PCR; in TCRdb, only in-frame clones are kept and a portion is missing. The sample lists approximately 89,000 clones, roughly 50% occurring once. V lost 4 bases and J 0 bases, leaving 7 bases between the germline ends. The CDR3 extends over 13 amino acids. Germline V lookup: CDR1 SQVTM, CDR2 ANQGSEA. Study-wide points: Patients showed less clear TCR sequence sharing than mice, possibly partly because of HLA diversity.

The source of this sequence is a human donor with alopecia areata. Sequenced: NKG2D-high CD8+ T cells sorted from blood. The chain recombines TRBV29-1 with TRBJ2-1; D gene ambiguous. In DNA form, the CDR3 reads TGCAGCGTTGCCGAGAGCTCCTACAATGAGCAGTTCTTC. Translating it yields CSVAESSYNEQFF.